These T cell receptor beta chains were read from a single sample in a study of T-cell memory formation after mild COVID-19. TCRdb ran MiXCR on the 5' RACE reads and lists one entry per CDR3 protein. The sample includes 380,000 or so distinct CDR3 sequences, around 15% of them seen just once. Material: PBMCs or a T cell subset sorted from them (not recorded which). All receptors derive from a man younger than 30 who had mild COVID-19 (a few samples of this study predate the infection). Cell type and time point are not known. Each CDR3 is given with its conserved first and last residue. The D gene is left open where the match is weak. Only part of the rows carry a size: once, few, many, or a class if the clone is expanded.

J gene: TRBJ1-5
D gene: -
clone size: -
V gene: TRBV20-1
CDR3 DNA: TGCAGTGCTAGAGATGGGAGGGGGGATCAGCCCCAGCATTTT
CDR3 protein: CSARDGRGDQPQHF

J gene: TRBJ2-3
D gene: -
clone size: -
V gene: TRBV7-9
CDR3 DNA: TGTGCCAGCAGCTCCGAAGGAGCTCCCCACACAGATACGCAGTATTTT
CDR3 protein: CASSSEGAPHTDTQYF

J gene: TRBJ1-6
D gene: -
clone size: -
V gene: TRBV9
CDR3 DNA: TGTGCCAGCAGCGTAGTCCACGGAGCCCTCCACTTT
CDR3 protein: CASSVVHGALHF

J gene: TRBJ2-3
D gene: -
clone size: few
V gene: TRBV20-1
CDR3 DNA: TGCAGTGCTCTCGGGCGGGACACAGATACGCAGTATTTT
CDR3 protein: CSALGRDTDTQYF

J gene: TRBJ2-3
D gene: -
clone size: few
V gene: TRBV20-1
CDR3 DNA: TGCAGTGCTAGAGATATGGGGGGTAGCACAGATACGCAGTATTTT
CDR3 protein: CSARDMGGSTDTQYF

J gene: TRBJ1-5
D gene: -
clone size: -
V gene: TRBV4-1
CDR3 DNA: TGCGCCAGCAGCCAAGGGGGCTTGAGCAATCAGCCCCAGCATTTT
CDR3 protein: CASSQGGLSNQPQHF

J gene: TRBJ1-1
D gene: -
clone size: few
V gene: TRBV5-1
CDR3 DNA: TGCGCCAGCAAAGGGTGGGTAGGGAACACTGAAGCTTTCTTT
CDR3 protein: CASKGWVGNTEAFF

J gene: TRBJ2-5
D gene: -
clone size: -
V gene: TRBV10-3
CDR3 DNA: TGTGCCATCAGTCGGCAGGGGCCCCAAGAGACCCAGTACTTC
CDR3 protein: CAISRQGPQETQYF

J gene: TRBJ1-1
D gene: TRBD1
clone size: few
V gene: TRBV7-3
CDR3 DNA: TGTGCCAGCAGCTTCAGGGGGGGCGTCACTGAAGCTTTCTTT
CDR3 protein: CASSFRGGVTEAFF

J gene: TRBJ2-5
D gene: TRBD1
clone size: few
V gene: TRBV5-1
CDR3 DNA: TGCGCCAGCAGCTTGGACAGGGGGGAAGGGACCCAGTACTTC
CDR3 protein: CASSLDRGEGTQYF

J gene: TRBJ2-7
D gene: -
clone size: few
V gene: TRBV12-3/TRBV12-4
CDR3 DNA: TGTGCCAGCAGCCTTGATGCGGGACCCCCCCACTGGGAGCAGTACTTC
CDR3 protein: CASSLDAGPPHWEQYF

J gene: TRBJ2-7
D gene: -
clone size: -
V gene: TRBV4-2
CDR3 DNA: TGTGCCAGCAGCCAAGCTTTTGGGCAGGTCGGCTACGAGCAGTACTTC
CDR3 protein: CASSQAFGQVGYEQYF

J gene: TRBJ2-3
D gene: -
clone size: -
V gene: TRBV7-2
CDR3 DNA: TGTGCCAGCAGCTTAGAGAGGGTGGTTACGCAGTATTTT
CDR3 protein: CASSLERVVTQYF

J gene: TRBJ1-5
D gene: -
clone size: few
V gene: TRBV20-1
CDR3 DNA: TGCAGTGCTAGTGGGGGACTACAGCCCCAGCATTTT
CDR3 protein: CSASGGLQPQHF

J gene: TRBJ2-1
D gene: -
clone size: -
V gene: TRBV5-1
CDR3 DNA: TGCGCCAGCAGCTTGTTCGGAGAGGGGGGTGAGCAGTTCTTC
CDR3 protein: CASSLFGEGGEQFF

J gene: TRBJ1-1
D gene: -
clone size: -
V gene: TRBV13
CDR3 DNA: TGTGCCAGCAGCTTAGGCCGTAGTAGGAACACTGAAGCTTTCTTT
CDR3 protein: CASSLGRSRNTEAFF

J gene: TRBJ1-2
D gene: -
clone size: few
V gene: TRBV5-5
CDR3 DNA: TGTGCCAGCAGCTTGTCCGGTGGGACGGGAATGGTATCGGGCGGCTACACCTTC
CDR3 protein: CASSLSGGTGMVSGGYTF

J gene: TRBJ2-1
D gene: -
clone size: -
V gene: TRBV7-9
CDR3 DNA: TGTGCCAGCAGCTTAGTGGCGGGACTCGGGACCTACAATGAGCAGTTCTTC
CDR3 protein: CASSLVAGLGTYNEQFF

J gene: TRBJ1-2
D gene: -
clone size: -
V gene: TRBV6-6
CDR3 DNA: TGTGCCACTCCTCTCCAGGGGCCTCCTAACTATGGCTACACCTTC
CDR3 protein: CATPLQGPPNYGYTF

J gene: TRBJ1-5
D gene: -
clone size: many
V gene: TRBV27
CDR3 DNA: TGTGCCAGCAGTTTATCAAGACAGAATCAGCCCCAGCATTTT
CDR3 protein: CASSLSRQNQPQHF

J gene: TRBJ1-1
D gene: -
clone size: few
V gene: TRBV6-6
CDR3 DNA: TGTGCCAGCAGACCTCAGGGATCCACTGAAGCTTTCTTT
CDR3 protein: CASRPQGSTEAFF

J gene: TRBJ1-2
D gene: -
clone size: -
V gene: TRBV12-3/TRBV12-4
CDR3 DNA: TGTGCCAGCAGTTTAGTGACCATGGGTGGCTACACCTTC
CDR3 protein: CASSLVTMGGYTF

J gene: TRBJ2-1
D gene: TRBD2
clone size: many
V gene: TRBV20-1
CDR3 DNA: TGCAGTGCTTCGGGGGGGCGGCTTGTTGATGAGCAGTTCTTC
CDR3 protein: CSASGGRLVDEQFF

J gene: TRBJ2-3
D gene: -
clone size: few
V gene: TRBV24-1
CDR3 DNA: TGTGCCACCAGTGATCGGACAGATACGCAGTATTTT
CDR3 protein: CATSDRTDTQYF

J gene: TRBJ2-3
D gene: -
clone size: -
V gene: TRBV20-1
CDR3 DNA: TGCAGTGCTAGATGGTGGGAGGTGAGCGATACGCAGTATTTT
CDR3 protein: CSARWWEVSDTQYF

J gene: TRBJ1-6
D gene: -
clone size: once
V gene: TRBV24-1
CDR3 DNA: TGTGCCACCAGCCGGGACGGTAATTCACCCCTCCACTTT
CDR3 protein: CATSRDGNSPLHF

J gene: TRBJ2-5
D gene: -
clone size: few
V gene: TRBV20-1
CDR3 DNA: TGCAGTGCTGTTACCGGGACCTCGGGTGAGACCCAGTACTTC
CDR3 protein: CSAVTGTSGETQYF

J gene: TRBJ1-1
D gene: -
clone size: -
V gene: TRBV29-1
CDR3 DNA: TGCAGCGTTGAAGAGTGGGCTGAAGCTTTCTTT
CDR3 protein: CSVEEWAEAFF

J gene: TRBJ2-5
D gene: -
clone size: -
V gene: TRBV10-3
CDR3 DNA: TGTGCCATCAGTCAAAGGGCAGACCAAGAGACCCAGTACTTC
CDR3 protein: CAISQRADQETQYF

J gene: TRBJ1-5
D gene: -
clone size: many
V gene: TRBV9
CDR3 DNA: TGTGCCAGCGGGAAGGGGCTCAATCAGCCCCAGCATTTT
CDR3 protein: CASGKGLNQPQHF

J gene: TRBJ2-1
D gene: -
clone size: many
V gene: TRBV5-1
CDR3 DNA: TGCGCCAGCAGCTTGGAACCAGGCTCCTACAATGAGCAGTTCTTC
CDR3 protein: CASSLEPGSYNEQFF

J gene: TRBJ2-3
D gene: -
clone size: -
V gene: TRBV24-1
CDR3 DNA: TGTGCCACCAGTTTCAGCGCGGAGGCAGATACGCAGTATTTT
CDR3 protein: CATSFSAEADTQYF

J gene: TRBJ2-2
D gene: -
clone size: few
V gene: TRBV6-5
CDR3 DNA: TGTGCCAGCAGGAGGCCCGGGTCCGGGGAGCTGTTTTTT
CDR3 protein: CASRRPGSGELFF

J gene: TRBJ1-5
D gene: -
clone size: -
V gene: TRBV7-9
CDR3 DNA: TGTGCCAGCAGCTTAGGGGCAGGCGTCAATCAGCCCCAGCATTTT
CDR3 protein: CASSLGAGVNQPQHF

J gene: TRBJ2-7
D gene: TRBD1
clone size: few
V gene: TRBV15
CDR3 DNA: TGTGCCACCAGCCTTTGGACAGGGTCCTACGAGCAGTACTTC
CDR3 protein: CATSLWTGSYEQYF

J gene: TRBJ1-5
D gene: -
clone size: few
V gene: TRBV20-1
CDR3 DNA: TGCAGTGTTCCTCCTTGGGATTCCGGTCAGCCCCAGCATTTT
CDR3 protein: CSVPPWDSGQPQHF

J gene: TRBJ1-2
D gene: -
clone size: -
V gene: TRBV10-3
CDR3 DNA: TGTGCCATCAGTGGAGTGACAGCGGCCGGCTACACCTTC
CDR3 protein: CAISGVTAAGYTF

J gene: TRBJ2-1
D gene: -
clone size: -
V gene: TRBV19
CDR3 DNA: TGTGCCAGTAGTATAGATCGGGGCAATGAGCAGTTCTTC
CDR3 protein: CASSIDRGNEQFF

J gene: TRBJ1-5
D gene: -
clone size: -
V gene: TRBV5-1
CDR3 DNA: TGCGCCAGCAGCCTATATACAGGGACCAATCAGCCCCAGCATTTT
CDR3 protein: CASSLYTGTNQPQHF

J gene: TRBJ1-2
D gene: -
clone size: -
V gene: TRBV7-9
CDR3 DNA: TGTGCCAGCAGGAGGGAAGGGAGTAATGGCTACACCTTC
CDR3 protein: CASRREGSNGYTF

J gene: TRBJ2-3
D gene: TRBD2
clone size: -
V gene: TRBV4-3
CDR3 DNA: TGCGCCAGCAGCCCCGGGACTAGCGGGGGGGCCGCAGATACGCAGTATTTT
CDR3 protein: CASSPGTSGGAADTQYF

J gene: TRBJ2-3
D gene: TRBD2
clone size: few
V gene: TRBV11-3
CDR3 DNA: TGTGCCAGCAGCTTAGCAGGGACTAGCGGGGCGTCGTACACAGATACGCAGTATTTT
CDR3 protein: CASSLAGTSGASYTDTQYF

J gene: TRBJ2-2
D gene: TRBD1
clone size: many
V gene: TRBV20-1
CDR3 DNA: TGCAGTGCCCCGGACAGGGGGCGAGGCACCGGGGAGCTGTTTTTT
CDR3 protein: CSAPDRGRGTGELFF

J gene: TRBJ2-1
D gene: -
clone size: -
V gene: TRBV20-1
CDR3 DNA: TGCAGTGCTAGAGATCCAGGCAGGGGGGGAATCAATGAGCAGTTCTTC
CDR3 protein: CSARDPGRGGINEQFF

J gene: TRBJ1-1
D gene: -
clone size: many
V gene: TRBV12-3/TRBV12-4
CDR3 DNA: TGTGCCAGCAGTGGGGGAGAGGGGGGTAACACTGAAGCTTTCTTT
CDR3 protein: CASSGGEGGNTEAFF

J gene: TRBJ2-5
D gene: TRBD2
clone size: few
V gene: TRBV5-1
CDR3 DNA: TGCGCCAGCAGCTTGGATCCTAGCGGGGGGGCTGAGACCCAGTACTTC
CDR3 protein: CASSLDPSGGAETQYF

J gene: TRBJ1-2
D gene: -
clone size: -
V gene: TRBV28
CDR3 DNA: TGTGCCGGTGCTCGTCGGTTTAGAGGTTTCTATGGCTACACCTTC
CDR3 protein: CAGARRFRGFYGYTF

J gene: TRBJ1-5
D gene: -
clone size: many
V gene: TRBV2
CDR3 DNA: TGTGCCAGCAGTGAAGTGACGGCGGATCAGCCCCAGCATTTT
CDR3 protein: CASSEVTADQPQHF

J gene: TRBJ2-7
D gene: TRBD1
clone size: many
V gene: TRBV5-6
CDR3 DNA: TGTGCCAGCAGCGTAAAGGGACAGGCCTACGAGCAGTACTTC
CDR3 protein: CASSVKGQAYEQYF

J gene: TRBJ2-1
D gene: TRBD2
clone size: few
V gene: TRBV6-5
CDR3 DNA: TGTGCCAGCAGTTATTCTAGCGGGGGATACAATGAGCAGTTCTTC
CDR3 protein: CASSYSSGGYNEQFF

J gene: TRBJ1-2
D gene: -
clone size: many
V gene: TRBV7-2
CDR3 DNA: TGTGCCAGCAGCTTGTGGACAGAGGGGTATGGCTACACCTTC
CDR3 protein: CASSLWTEGYGYTF

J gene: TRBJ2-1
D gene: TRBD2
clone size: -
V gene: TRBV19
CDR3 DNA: TGTGCCAGTAGTATGAGTCTAGCGGGGGGTTTTTACAATGAGCAGTTCTTC
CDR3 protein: CASSMSLAGGFYNEQFF

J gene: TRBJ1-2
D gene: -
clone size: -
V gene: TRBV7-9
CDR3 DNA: TGTGCCAGCAGCCCCCGTAGCAGCTATGGCTACACCTTC
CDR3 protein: CASSPRSSYGYTF

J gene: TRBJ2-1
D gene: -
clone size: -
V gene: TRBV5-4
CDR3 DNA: TGTGCCAGCAGCTTGGCGTCCCCCTCCATGATCGAGTTCTTC
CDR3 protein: CASSLASPSMIEFF

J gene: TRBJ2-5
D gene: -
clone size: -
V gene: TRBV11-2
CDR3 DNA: TGTGCCAGCAGCCGACGATTCGCGGGCATGACAGAGACCCAGTACTTC
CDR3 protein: CASSRRFAGMTETQYF

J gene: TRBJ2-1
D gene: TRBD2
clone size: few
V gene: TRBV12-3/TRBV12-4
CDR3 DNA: TGTGCCAGCCGGCCCAGCGGGGTCACGTCCTACAATGAGCAGTTCTTC
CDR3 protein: CASRPSGVTSYNEQFF

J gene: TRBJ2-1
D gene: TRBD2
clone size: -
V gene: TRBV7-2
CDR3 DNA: TGTGCCAGCAGCTTAGTTCTGGGACTAGCGGGGATAGAGAGCTCCTACAATGAGCAGTTCTTC
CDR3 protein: CASSLVLGLAGIESSYNEQFF

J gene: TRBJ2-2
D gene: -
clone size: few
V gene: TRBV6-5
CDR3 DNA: TGTGCCAGCATCGAGGGGGGCACCGGGGAGCTGTTTTTT
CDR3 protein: CASIEGGTGELFF

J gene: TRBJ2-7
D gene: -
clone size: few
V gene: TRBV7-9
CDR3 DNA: TGTGCCAGCAGCGAGGGACGAACGGAGCAGTACTTC
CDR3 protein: CASSEGRTEQYF